The 13 T cell receptor beta chains presented below share a single source sample, sequenced in a study of blood T cell repertoires in COVID-19. The data were produced by immunoSEQ multiplex PCR, yet TCRdb's version contains in-frame clones alone and is incomplete. The profile shows some 330,000 clones, over 80% of them singletons. The specimen sequenced was PBMCs or T cells enriched from blood (not recorded which). These receptors all come from a man aged 30-40 years who had recovered from COVID-19.

The chain recombines TRBV5-6 with TRBJ2-3; 8 bases are shared with TRBD2. CDR1 and CDR2 from the germline V gene are SGHDT and YYEEEE. The CDR3 contains 17 residues. Trimming took 4 bases from V and 1 from J; bases not matched to a gene: 11. The DNA of the CDR3 is TGTGCCAGCAGCCACGAGGGTTTTAGCGGGGGCACAGATACGCAGTATTTT. Encoded protein: CASSHEGFSGGTDTQYF.

This chain links TRBV5-1 with TRBJ1-2; 8 nucleotides line up with TRBD1. The trim removed 4 bases at V and 3 bases at J, leaving 5 bases unmatched. Germline lookup yields CDR1 SGHRS and CDR2 YFSETQ. The CDR3 runs 14 residues. The CDR3 loop is CASSLGQGHYGYTF. CDR3 DNA: TGCGCCAGCAGCCTTGGACAGGGACACTATGGCTACACCTTC.

Written as DNA, the CDR3 is TGCGCCAGCAGCCCGAGGGACTCTTCCGATTCACCCCTCCACTTT. It codes for CASSPRDSSDSPLHF. This chain connects TRBV5-1 to TRBJ1-6; a weak D match, TRBD1 (5 bases). V was shortened by 4 bases and J by 8 bases, with 16 bases between the two germline ends. There are 15 residues in the CDR3. Germline loops: CDR1 SGHRS, CDR2 YFSETQ.

The V and J genes are TRBV7-6 and TRBJ2-1; a weak D match, TRBD2 (6 bases). Germline CDR1 SGHVS, CDR2 FNYEAQ. Trimming removed 1 base from V and 8 bases from J, with 15 bases in between. The CDR3 spans 15 residues. The CDR3 DNA is TGTGCCAGCAGCTTAGTGGGGGACCGGAGGGATGAGCAGTTCTTC. It specifies CASSLVGDRRDEQFF.

This sequence joins TRBV10-3 and TRBJ1-1, with TRBD1 as a possible D gene (6 bases). V was shortened by 10 bases and J by 1 base, with 19 bases between the two germline ends. The CDR3 runs 15 residues. CDR1 ENHRY and CDR2 SYGVKD come from the germline V gene. The CDR3 region is CATTSFGQTNTEAFF. CDR3 coding DNA: TGTGCCACGACATCATTTGGACAGACGAACACTGAAGCTTTCTTT.

This clone was picked up one time. The chain combines TRBV9 with TRBJ2-1, with TRBD2 matching over 10 bases. In germline, CDR1 is SGDLS, CDR2 YYNGEE. The ends lost 3 bases at V and 0 bases at J; junction bases unmatched: 15. The CDR3 sequence is 20 residues long. Written as DNA, the CDR3 is TGTGCCAGCAGCGCCCCCGGGACTAGCGAGTTATTGAGCTCCTACAATGAGCAGTTCTTC. It yields the protein CASSAPGTSELLSSYNEQFF. Based on the CDR3 plus reference TRBV9 and TRBJ2-1, the full variable domain is DSGVTQTPKHLITATGQRVTLRCSPRSGDLSVYWYQQSLDQGLQFLIQYYNGEERAKGNILERFSAQQFPDLHSELNLSSLELGDSALYFCASSAPGTSELLSSYNEQFFGPGTRLTVL.

The chain combines TRBV24-1 with TRBJ2-3; 10 bases map to TRBD2. The CDR3 is 18 amino acids. The germline gives CDR1 KGHDR, CDR2 SFDVKD. The V and J ends lost 0 bases and 0 bases, in that order; junction bases with no gene match: 5. CDR3 coding DNA: TGTGCCACCAGTGATTTGGATAGCGGGGGGCCTAGCACAGATACGCAGTATTTT. Translating it yields CATSDLDSGGPSTDTQYF.

The genes are TRBV15 and TRBJ1-4; possible D gene TRBD1, 6 bases. V lost 5 bases, J lost 9 bases, and 16 bases lay in between. The length of the CDR3 is 14 residues. The germline V gene has CDR1 LNHNV and CDR2 YYDKDF (reference sequence). CDR3 residues: CATSGGSGDKKLFF. CDR3 sequence (DNA): TGTGCCACCAGCGGAGGGTCAGGGGATAAAAAACTGTTTTTT.

The V gene is TRBV16, the J gene TRBJ1-4; D gene uncertain. The germline V gene has CDR1 KGHSY and CDR2 FQNENV. V was trimmed by 0 bases and J by 7 bases, leaving 12 bases between them. CDR3 length equals 15 residues. The CDR3 coding sequence is TGTGCCAGCAGCCAATCGGGTGAGGGCGGTGAAAAACTGTTTTTT. It translates to CASSQSGEGGEKLFF. Using reference TRBV16 and TRBJ1-4 for the parts outside the CDR3, the full variable domain is GEEVAQTPKHLVRGEGQKAKLYCAPIKGHSYVFWYQQVLKNEFKFLISFQNENVFDETGMPKERFSAKCLPNSPCSLEIQATKLEDSAVYFCASSQSGEGGEKLFFGSGTQLSVL.

The chain joins TRBV7-9 to TRBJ1-2; D gene uncertain. Trimming cost V 7 bases and J 8 bases, with 17 bases left between them. CDR1 and CDR2 (germline): SEHNR, FQNEAQ (reference sequence). The CDR3 runs to 13 residues. In DNA, the CDR3 is TGTGCCAGCATCTTGGGTGAGGGAGGAGGCTACACCTTC. Amino acid sequence: CASILGEGGGYTF.

This rearrangement joins TRBV15 to TRBJ1-6; D might be TRBD1 (6 bases). The CDR3 is 14 residues long. Per germline, CDR1 LNHNV and CDR2 YYDKDF (reference sequence). The ends were cut back, 4 bases at V and 8 bases at J, with 12 bases in the middle. CDR3 DNA sequence: TGTGCCACCAGCAATCGGCAGGGGTATTCACCCCTCCACTTT. Amino acid sequence: CATSNRQGYSPLHF. The variable domain in full, with the rest retrieved from reference TRBV15 and TRBJ1-6, is DAMVIQNPRYQVTQFGKPVTLSCSQTLNHNVMYWYQQKSSQAPKLLFHYYDKDFNNEADTPDNFQSRRPNTSFCFLDIRSPGLGDTAMYLCATSNRQGYSPLHFGNGTRLTVT.

The chain is built from TRBV4-2 and TRBJ1-3, with TRBD1 matching 12 bases. CDR1 LGHNA and CDR2 YNFKEQ come from the germline V gene. V trimming: 6 bases; J trimming: 3 bases; junction bases outside the gene matches: 9. The CDR3 runs to 17 residues. This CDR3 reads CASSRPGQGAGGNTIYF. In DNA, the CDR3 is TGTGCCAGCAGTCGACCGGGACAGGGGGCTGGTGGAAACACCATATATTTT.

The chain joins TRBV11-1 to TRBJ2-3; 9 bases fit TRBD2. J gave up 6 bases and V 1 base, and 8 bases lay outside the gene matches. CDR3 length: 16 amino acids. Germline CDR1 is SGHAT and CDR2 is FQDESV (reference sequence). DNA for the CDR3: TGTGCCAGCAGCTTAGTTGCGGGGGGGATATATGATACGCAGTATTTT. Translation gives CASSLVAGGIYDTQYF.